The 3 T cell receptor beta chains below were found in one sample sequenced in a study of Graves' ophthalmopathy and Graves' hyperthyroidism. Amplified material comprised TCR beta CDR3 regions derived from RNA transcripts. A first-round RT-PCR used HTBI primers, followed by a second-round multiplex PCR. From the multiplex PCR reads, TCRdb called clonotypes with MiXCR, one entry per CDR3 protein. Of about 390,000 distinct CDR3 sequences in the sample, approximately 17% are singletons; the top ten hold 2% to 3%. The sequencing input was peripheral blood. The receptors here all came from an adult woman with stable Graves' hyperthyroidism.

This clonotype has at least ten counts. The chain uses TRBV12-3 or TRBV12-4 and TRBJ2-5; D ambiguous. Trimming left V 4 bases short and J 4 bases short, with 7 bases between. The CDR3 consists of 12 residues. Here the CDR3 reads CASSYVRETQYF. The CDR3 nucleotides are TGTGCCAGCAGTTACGTAAGAGAGACCCAGTACTTC.

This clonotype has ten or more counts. The CDR3 spells CASSSRRDRYEQYF. The DNA of the CDR3 is TGTGCCAGCAGTTCGCGCCGGGACAGGTACGAGCAGTACTTC. The chain couples TRBV27 to TRBJ2-7, with 8 bases identical to TRBD1. This CDR3 contains 14 residues. V shed 4 bases, J shed 4 bases, and the junction held 6 bases outside the gene matches. Germline lookup yields CDR1 MNHEY and CDR2 SMNVEV (reference sequence).

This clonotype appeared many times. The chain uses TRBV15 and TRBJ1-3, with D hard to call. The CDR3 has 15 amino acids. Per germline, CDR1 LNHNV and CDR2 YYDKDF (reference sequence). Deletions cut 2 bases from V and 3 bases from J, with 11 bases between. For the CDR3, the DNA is TGTGCCACCAGCAGACAACAGCGTCTTGGAAACACCATATATTTT. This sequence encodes CATSRQQRLGNTIYF.